Presented here are 28 T cell receptor beta chains from one specimen sequenced in a study of T cells in women clearing cervical HPV infection. Data came from immunoSEQ multiplex PCR; TCRdb stores just in-frame clones and leaves some out. Here the sample table reports approximately 52,000 clones. The specimen sequenced was blood buffy coat. These receptors all stem from a woman between 18 and 75 years old with a cervical HPV16 infection that either progressed to CIN3+ or cleared (not recorded which).

Remarks on this clone: The read halts 3 residues ahead of the CDR3 end, with the missing end drawn from the germline J gene. The chain combines TRBV30 with TRBJ2-7; TRBD1 aligns across 7 bases. The CDR3 runs 14 residues. V shed 2 bases and J 4 bases; nucleotides not matched to a gene: 8. CDR1 is GTSNPN, CDR2 SVGIG, per germline (reference sequence). CDR3 bases read: TGTGCCTGGAGTTCCGGGACAGAGCGATACGAG. It specifies CAWSSGTERYE. The whole CDR3 sequence reads CAWSSGTERYEQYF.

Comments on this clone: Coverage ceases 3 residues before the CDR3 finishes, and the germline J gene fills in the end. The V gene is TRBV14, the J gene TRBJ1-1, with D uncertain. The V end was cut by 3 bases, the J end by 4 bases, with 18 bases between. The CDR3 has 16 residues. Germline CDR1 and CDR2: SGHDN and FVKESK. The CDR3 protein is CASSQERLWWATEAFF. CDR3 bases read: TGTGCCAGCAGCCAGGAACGATTGTGGTGGGCCACTGAA. Full variable domain (missing parts from reference TRBV14 and TRBJ1-1): EAGVTQFPSHSVIEKGQTVTLRCDPISGHDNLYWYRRVMGKEIKFLLHFVKESKQDESGMPNNRFLAERTGGTYSTLKVQPAELEDSGVYFCASSQERLWWATEAFFGQGTRLTVV.

On this clone itself: Germline and junction disagree at one end, which may indicate a read error. The read ends 3 residues early relative to the CDR3; the germline J gene fills the gap. This chain uses TRBV20-1 with TRBJ2-3, with 8 bases identical to TRBD2. Germline V lookup: CDR1 DFQATT, CDR2 SNEGSKA (reference sequence). The CDR3 is made up of 15 amino acids. The covered CDR3 bases are TGCAGGGCTACAGAGCGGGGGCCCCGCACAGATACG. Its protein is CRATERGPRTDT. The whole CDR3 region reads CRATERGPRTDTQYF.

A word on this clone: The read ends 3 residues before the CDR3 terminus; that terminus is restored from the germline J gene. The chain couples TRBV7-6 to TRBJ2-7; D ambiguous. The germline V gene encodes CDR1 SGHVS and CDR2 FNYEAQ. The V gene lost 2 bases and the J gene lost 0 bases, with 8 bases spanning the gap. The CDR3 loop spans 14 amino acids. The chain's CDR3 is CASSLWPSSYEQYF. CDR3 bases read: TGTGCCAGCAGCTTATGGCCTAGCTCCTACGAG.

A word on this clone: The read terminates 3 residues ahead of where the CDR3 ends, so the germline J gene completes it. This chain connects TRBV29-1 to TRBJ2-5; TRBD1 might be the D (5 bases). V was clipped by 4 bases and J by 3 bases, with 18 bases between them. CDR3 length: 15 amino acids. Germline V gene lookup returns CDR1 SQVTM and CDR2 ANQGSEA. The CDR3 loop reads CSVGIGAGIKETQYF. CDR3 DNA (partial): TGCAGCGTTGGGATCGGTGCAGGGATCAAAGAGACC. The whole variable domain, filled in from reference TRBV29-1 and TRBJ2-5, reads SAVISQKPSRDICQRGTSLTIQCQVDSQVTMMFWYRQQPGQSLTLIATANQGSEATYESGFVIDKFPISRPNLTFSTLTVSNMSPEDSSIYLCSVGIGAGIKETQYFGPGTRLLVL.

On this clone itself: The read ends 3 residues before the CDR3 terminus; that terminus is restored from the germline J gene. The rearrangement links TRBV20-1 to TRBJ2-7; 7 bases map to TRBD1. The J segment lost 6 bases and the V segment lost 1 base, leaving 12 bases of the junction unmatched. CDR3 length: 15 residues. Germline CDR1 and CDR2: DFQATT and SNEGSKA (reference sequence). The sequenced CDR3 bases are TGCAGTGCTAGAGGTATACAGGGGAATAGGGGCGAG. It is translated as CSARGIQGNRGE. The CDR3 in its entirety is CSARGIQGNRGEQYF.

On this clone: The read stops 3 residues short of the end of the CDR3; the missing end is completed from the germline J gene. V usage is TRBV13 and J usage is TRBJ2-5; weak D call: TRBD2 (6 bases). Per germline, CDR1 PRHDT and CDR2 FYEKMQ (reference sequence). The CDR3 totals 14 residues. V was shortened by 5 bases and J by 5 bases, with 15 bases between the two germline ends. The DNA read from the CDR3 is TGTGCCAGCAGCGATGAAGCGGGTAGGGAGACC. As protein: CASSDEAGRET. The whole CDR3 reads CASSDEAGRETQYF.

Details on this clone: The CDR3 extends 3 residues past the end of the read, so its final part is completed from the germline J gene. The rearrangement links TRBV18 to TRBJ2-2, with TRBD1 identical over 8 bases. Germline trimming cut 4 bases from V and 1 base from J; bases unmatched to any gene: 5. Germline lookup yields CDR1 KGHSH and CDR2 LQKENI. This CDR3 is 16 amino acids long. Incomplete CDR3 DNA: TGTGCCAGCTCACGAGGACAGGGCGTGAACACCGGGGAG. Encoded protein: CASSRGQGVNTGE. In full, the CDR3 is CASSRGQGVNTGELFF.

In regard to this clone: The read finishes 3 residues shy of the CDR3 end, and the germline J gene is used to complete it. This chain uses TRBV29-1 with TRBJ2-7; 8 bases are shared with TRBD2. Germline CDR1 SQVTM, CDR2 ANQGSEA. The CDR3 contains 17 residues. Trimming cost V 1 base and J 3 bases; bases outside gene matches: 14. The CDR3 bases that were read are TGCAGCGTTGAAGCTCCCGGGGGGCGGGGGGCCATCTACGAG. The encoded protein is CSVEAPGGRGAIYE. The CDR3 as a whole reads CSVEAPGGRGAIYEQYF.

As concerns this clone: The read ends 3 residues before the CDR3 terminus; that terminus is restored from the germline J gene. The chain is built from TRBV27 and TRBJ1-2; no firm D call. Trimming pared 4 bases from V and 0 bases from J, leaving 9 bases between. This CDR3 has 14 residues. The germline V gene encodes CDR1 MNHEY and CDR2 SMNVEV (reference sequence). CDR3 DNA, as far as it was read: TGTGCCAGCAGTTCAGTCGATACTAACTATGGC. Translating it yields CASSSVDTNYG. The whole CDR3 reads CASSSVDTNYGYTF.

In regard to this clone: The CDR3 end lies 3 residues beyond the end of the read and is filled in from the germline J gene. The chain links TRBV14 to TRBJ2-2, with 8 bases fitting TRBD2. Trimming cost V 3 bases and J 4 bases; bases outside gene matches: 10. This CDR3 has 17 residues. The germline CDR1 and CDR2 sequences are SGHDN and FVKESK. The CDR3 region is CASSHTKGLGATGELFF. The part of the CDR3 DNA that was read is TGTGCCAGCAGCCATACCAAGGGACTAGGGGCCACCGGGGAG.

About this clone itself: The read comes to an end 3 residues before the CDR3 does, leaving the germline J gene to fill in the end. The chain links TRBV14 to TRBJ1-1; D is uncertain. Trimming removed 2 bases at V and 1 base at J, with 14 bases between. CDR1 and CDR2 from the germline V gene are SGHDN and FVKESK. The CDR3 loop spans 16 amino acids. CDR3 DNA, as far as it was read: TGTGCCAGCAGCCAATTTTATCGCCAGTCGAACACTGAA. Translated, it gives CASSQFYRQSNTE. In full, the CDR3 reads CASSQFYRQSNTEAFF.

Concerning this clone itself: Read sequence stops 3 residues before the CDR3 end, and the germline J gene provides the missing end. J is TRBJ2-7 and V is TRBV7-9; D is ambiguous. This CDR3 spans 11 amino acids. The germline gives CDR1 SEHNR, CDR2 FQNEAQ (reference sequence). V was pared by 4 bases and J by 3 bases, with 4 bases between. The part of the CDR3 DNA that was read is TGTGCCAGCAGCTCCTTCTACGAG. This codes for CASSSFYE. The whole CDR3 sequence reads CASSSFYEQYF.

As regards this clone: The DNA ends 3 residues before the CDR3 does, and the rest of the CDR3 is filled in from the germline J gene. The J gene is TRBJ1-2, the V gene TRBV7-2; weak D call: TRBD1 (5 bases). V gave up 1 base and J gave up 4 bases, with 10 bases separating them. Germline V gene sequence: CDR1 SGHTA, CDR2 FQGNSA. This CDR3 contains 14 residues. CDR3 residues: CASSLGRQLYGYTF. The DNA read from the CDR3 is TGTGCCAGCAGCTTAGGTCGACAGCTCTATGGC.

With respect to this clone: From the germline J gene comes the end of the CDR3, since the read stops 3 residues before it. The chain couples TRBV7-2 to TRBJ1-1; 10 positions agree with TRBD1. From germline, CDR1 is SGHTA and CDR2 FQGNSA. V lost 4 bases, J lost 4 bases, and 6 bases stayed unmatched. This CDR3 contains 15 residues. CDR3 in amino acids: CASSSPRDRGTEAFF. CDR3 DNA, as far as it was read: TGTGCCAGCAGCTCGCCCCGGGACAGGGGCACTGAA.

Worth noting for this clone: The missing CDR3 end, 3 residues past where the read stops, is filled in from the germline J gene. The chain carries TRBV30 and TRBJ2-5; 16 bases are shared with TRBD2. The CDR3 is 14 amino acids. Germline values: CDR1 GTSNPN, CDR2 SVGIG (reference sequence). V shed 8 bases, J shed 5 bases, and the junction held 5 bases outside the gene matches. Incomplete CDR3 DNA: TGTGCCACGGGACTAGCGGGAGGGCCTGAGACC. Translation gives CATGLAGGPET. Given in full, the CDR3 is CATGLAGGPETQYF. The complete variable domain, with remaining parts taken from reference TRBV30 and TRBJ2-5, reads SQTIHQWPATLVQPVGSPLSLECTVEGTSNPNLYWYRQAAGRGLQLLFYSVGIGQISSEVPQNLSASRPQDRQFILSSKKLLLSDSGFYLCATGLAGGPETQYFGPGTRLLVL.

In the case of this clone: The sequence runs out 3 residues before the end of the CDR3; the remainder is reconstructed from the germline J gene. The chain uses TRBV6-1 and TRBJ1-5, with 8 bases fitting TRBD1. The V and J ends lost 4 bases and 4 bases, in that order; junction bases with no gene match: 9. Germline V gene sequence: CDR1 MNHNS, CDR2 SASEGT. The CDR3 is 16 residues long. CDR3 sequence: CASSGTTGVNNQPQHF. The CDR3 bases that were read are TGTGCCAGCAGTGGAACGACAGGGGTGAATAATCAGCCC.

Points on this clone: The read is 3 residues too short to cover the CDR3 end, so that end is filled in from the germline J gene. The V gene is TRBV30, the J gene TRBJ1-2; 9 positions match TRBD1. In germline, CDR1 is GTSNPN, CDR2 SVGIG (reference sequence). The CDR3 sequence is 12 residues long. V lost 4 bases, J lost 7 bases, and 4 bases stayed unmatched. Incomplete CDR3 DNA: TGTGCCTGGACAGGGGGACAGGGTGGC. Translating it yields CAWTGGQGG. From start to end, the CDR3 is CAWTGGQGGYTF.

Remarks on this clone: The read halts 3 residues ahead of the CDR3 end, with the missing end drawn from the germline J gene. The chain combines TRBV25-1 with TRBJ2-5, with 12 positions matching TRBD1. The germline gives CDR1 MGHDK, CDR2 SYGVNS. This CDR3 region has 14 residues. V shed 10 bases and J 5 bases; nucleotides not matched to a gene: 8. CDR3 in amino acids: CATSGTGGGETQYF. CDR3 bases read: TGTGCCACCTCCGGGACAGGGGGCGGGGAGACC.

A note on this clone: The CDR3 end lies 3 residues beyond the end of the read and is filled in from the germline J gene. V usage is TRBV5-1 and J usage is TRBJ1-2; the D gene is possibly TRBD1 (5 bases). With 4 bases removed from V and 3 bases from J, the gap between germline ends came to 10 bases. This CDR3 spans 13 amino acids. Per germline, CDR1 SGHRS and CDR2 YFSETQ. The sequenced CDR3 bases are TGCGCCAGCAGCCACCCGGGGGACTATGGC. Translated, it gives CASSHPGDYG. The full CDR3 reads CASSHPGDYGYTF.

As concerns this clone: With the read ending 3 residues before the CDR3 end, the germline J gene is used to fill in that end. This rearrangement joins TRBV7-6 to TRBJ1-2; D might be TRBD1 (6 bases). Germline CDR1 reads SGHVS; CDR2 reads FNYEAQ. The germline V and J ends were trimmed by 5 bases and 6 bases, with 19 bases remaining between them. The CDR3 totals 15 residues. The CDR3 sequence: CASSPDPDRPHGYTF. CDR3 bases read: TGTGCCAGCAGCCCCGACCCGGACAGACCGCATGGC.

The CDR3 DNA, read in part, is TGTGCCAGCAGCTTAAGAGGTGATAGGGTAGAGGGGGATGAAAAA. Translating gives CASSLRGDRVEGDEK. The CDR3 in full is CASSLRGDRVEGDEKLFF. The chain couples TRBV7-3 to TRBJ1-4, with a weak D call TRBD1 (6 bases). The DNA ends 3 residues before the CDR3 does, and the rest of the CDR3 is filled in from the germline J gene. Germline CDR1 is SGHTA and CDR2 is FQGTGA. The CDR3 consists of 18 residues. The V gene lost 1 base and the J gene lost 6 bases, with 21 bases spanning the gap.

With regard to this clone: The CDR3 goes on 3 residues after the read ends, and that part is filled in from the germline J gene. The V call is TRBV7-3, the J call TRBJ2-1; 9 bases are shared with TRBD2. Unmatched junction bases numbered 3, after V lost 2 bases and J lost 7 bases. Germline V gene data show CDR1 as SGHTA and CDR2 as FQGTGA. This CDR3 spans 14 amino acids. The CDR3 sequence is CASSLAGGINEQFF. CDR3 bases read: TGTGCCAGCAGCTTAGCGGGGGGGATTAATGAG.

To note about this clone: The read falls 3 residues short of the CDR3 end, and the missing part is taken from the germline J gene. The chain combines TRBV7-9 with TRBJ2-7, with D maybe TRBD1 (6 bases). Trimming left V 6 bases short and J 5 bases short, with 20 bases between. CDR3 length equals 15 residues. Germline CDR1 is SEHNR and CDR2 is FQNEAQ (reference sequence). The CDR3 bases that were read are TGTGCCAGCAGTTTTACCGGGACACTACTGGACGAG. This encodes CASSFTGTLLDE. The entire CDR3 is CASSFTGTLLDEQYF.

Worth noting for this clone: The DNA ends 3 residues before the CDR3 does, and the rest of the CDR3 is filled in from the germline J gene. The chain joins TRBV19 to TRBJ1-6; possible D gene TRBD1, 6 bases. The germline V gene encodes CDR1 LNHDA and CDR2 SQIVND (reference sequence). The ends were cut back, 4 bases at V and 7 bases at J, with 11 bases in the middle. This CDR3 contains 14 residues. CDR3 residues: CASSTERGNSPLHF. The part of the CDR3 DNA that was read is TGTGCCAGTAGTACGGAAAGGGGGAATTCACCC.

On this clone: Read data end 3 residues before the CDR3 end; the end is taken from the germline J gene. The chain carries TRBV30 and TRBJ1-1; 7 bases match TRBD1. The CDR3 is 14 amino acids. The germline V gene encodes CDR1 GTSNPN and CDR2 SVGIG (reference sequence). With 1 base clipped from V and 5 bases from J, the junction kept 7 bases outside the gene matches. CDR3 region: CAWSGPGRGTEAFF. The CDR3 bases that were read are TGTGCCTGGAGTGGGCCCGGCAGGGGGACTGAA.

Notes on this clone: Read sequence stops 3 residues before the CDR3 end, and the germline J gene provides the missing end. V usage is TRBV7-3 and J usage is TRBJ1-5, with 7 nucleotides matching TRBD1. The CDR3 totals 15 residues. In germline, CDR1 is SGHTA, CDR2 FQGTGA. The V gene end was trimmed by 3 bases and the J gene end by 4 bases; junction bases not matched to a gene: 6. CDR3 amino acids: CASSLVKGANQPQHF. The CDR3 bases that were read are TGTGCCAGCAGCTTGGTCAAGGGGGCTAATCAGCCC.

A note on this clone: The read gets to within 3 residues of the CDR3 end, and the germline J gene fills in the rest. The rearrangement links TRBV2 to TRBJ1-1; a possible D gene is TRBD1 (5 bases). V lost 5 bases to trimming and J lost 3 bases, with 10 bases between them. The germline CDR1 and CDR2 sequences are SNHLY and FYNNEI. This CDR3 has 13 residues. CDR3: CASSMEGDTEAFF. The sequenced part of the CDR3 DNA is TGTGCCAGCAGTATGGAAGGGGACACTGAA.